This TCR beta chain was sequenced for a study of cytotoxic CD8 clonotypes in ibrutinib-treated CLL. Comment on this clone: Its antigen is not identified.

The targeted sequencing depth was 1 in 200,000 to 1 in 1 million T cells. The table came from immunoSEQ multiplex PCR; TCRdb's copy has only in-frame clones and leaves some out. Of about 8,600 clones in the sample, 60% to 80% were seen once. Study outcomes and limitations: Measured clonality at baseline was greater than in age-matched healthy donors and tracked with circulating CD8+ T-cell counts.

The receptor's source is a human donor with chronic lymphocytic leukemia. Sequences were derived from PBMCs, sampled before ibrutinib treatment.

This CDR3 is CASSTSGRSGEQFF. CDR3 DNA: TGCGCCAGCTCGACTAGCGGGAGGTCGGGCGAGCAGTTCTTC. The genes are TRBV10-2 and TRBJ2-1; 13 nucleotides match TRBD2. J gave up 10 bases and V 8 bases, and 8 bases lay outside the gene matches. Per the germline V gene, CDR1 is WSHSY and CDR2 is SAAADI. The CDR3 is 14 amino acids.